This T cell receptor beta chain was captured in a study of post-analysis software for immune sequencing data. In regard to this clonotype: Its target is not known.

Germline CDR1 is SEHNR and CDR2 is FQNEAQ (reference sequence). CDR3 length: 19 residues. V lost 5 bases to trimming and J lost 0 bases, with 20 bases between them. The study's findings and limits: Samples prepared in the same batch strongly co-clustered by F measure. Five TRBV segments, including TRBV5-6, TRBV5-1 and TRBV20-1, were more frequent in patients than controls.

Tagging with unique molecular identifiers was a feature of the TCR beta cDNA libraries. TCRdb processed the PCR reads anew with MiXCR; each CDR3 protein has one entry. The table shows 600,000 to 700,000 distinct CDR3 sequences, with more than 50% occurring only once. This TCR derives from a girl aged 2 to 9 with multiple sclerosis. The chain uses TRBV7-9 and TRBJ2-6; unclear D gene. Sequencing was done on a sample of blood. CDR3: CASSVVFGRTNSGANVLTF. The CDR3, as DNA: TGTGCCAGCAGCGTGGTGTTCGGCAGGACGAACTCTGGGGCCAACGTCCTGACTTTC. Using reference TRBV7-9 and TRBJ2-6 for the parts outside the CDR3, the full variable domain is DTGVSQNPRHKITKRGQNVTFRCDPISEHNRLYWYRQTLGQGPEFLTYFQNEAQLEKSRLLSDRFSAERPKGSFSTLEIQRTEQGDSAMYLCASSVVFGRTNSGANVLTFGAGSRLTVL.